A selection of T cell receptor beta chains follows, all from one sample in a study of T cells in Graves' hyperthyroidism and ophthalmopathy. TCRdb independently ran MiXCR on the multiplex PCR reads; one entry per CDR3 protein. The top ten hold less than 35% of the sample, which has about 400,000 distinct CDR3 sequences, under 15% seen once. The sample was blood. These receptor sequences come from a woman in her twenties or thirties with Graves' hyperthyroidism. The CDR3 runs from the conserved cysteine through the conserved F or W. Each record gives: CDR3 protein, CDR3 DNA, clone size, V gene, D gene, J gene. A D gene is named only where the DNA matches it firmly. Clone size is not always given. Where it is, it says once, few, many or a class for expanded clones.

CDR3: CASGGRNTEAFF; DNA: TGTGCCAGCGGGGGGCGGAACACTGAAGCTTTCTTT; size: NA; V: TRBV28; D: NA; J: TRBJ1-1
CDR3: CASRGDNANTEAFF; DNA: TGTGCCAGCAGGGGGGACAACGCGAACACTGAAGCTTTCTTT; size: many; V: TRBV28; D: NA; J: TRBJ1-1
CDR3: CASSLDLNSYEQYF; DNA: TGTGCCAGCAGTCTCGACTTGAACTCCTACGAGCAGTACTTC; size: many; V: TRBV12-3/TRBV12-4; D: NA; J: TRBJ2-7
CDR3: CASSSARDTLGTNEKLFF; DNA: TGCGCCAGCAGCTCGGCACGGGACACCCTTGGAACTAATGAAAAACTGTTTTTT; size: few; V: TRBV10-2; D: NA; J: TRBJ1-4
CDR3: CASSLGTSGSSGGELFF; DNA: TGTGCCAGCAGTTTAGGGACTAGCGGGAGTTCCGGCGGGGAGCTGTTTTTT; size: few; V: TRBV27; D: TRBD2; J: TRBJ2-2
CDR3: CASSPPLVGRNEQFF; DNA: TGTGCCAGCTCCCCCCCCTTAGTTGGGCGTAATGAGCAGTTCTTC; size: many; V: TRBV18; D: NA; J: TRBJ2-1
CDR3: CASSPTGREVPQYF; DNA: TGTGCCAGCAGTCCGACAGGGAGAGAGGTTCCGCAGTACTTC; size: many; V: TRBV12-3/TRBV12-4; D: TRBD1; J: TRBJ2-7
CDR3: CSVRTSASGSSYNEQFF; DNA: TGCAGCGTCAGAACCTCCGCTAGCGGGAGCTCCTACAATGAGCAGTTCTTC; size: few; V: TRBV29-1; D: TRBD2; J: TRBJ2-1
CDR3: CSAIAGVLVHEQYF; DNA: TGCAGTGCCATAGCGGGAGTTTTGGTTCACGAGCAGTACTTC; size: many; V: TRBV20-1; D: TRBD2; J: TRBJ2-7
CDR3: CASSEAPTQYF; DNA: TGTGCCAGCAGTGAAGCCCCTACCCAGTACTTC; size: NA; V: TRBV2; D: NA; J: TRBJ2-5
CDR3: CASSPFAGVYEQYF; DNA: TGTGCCAGCAGCCCCTTTGCGGGGGTCTACGAGCAGTACTTC; size: NA; V: TRBV4-2; D: TRBD2; J: TRBJ2-7
CDR3: CASSLLTVMNTEAFF; DNA: TGCGCCAGCAGCTTACTGACAGTCATGAACACTGAAGCTTTCTTT; size: NA; V: TRBV5-1; D: NA; J: TRBJ1-1
CDR3: CASSMTGGLTDTQYF; DNA: TGTGCCAGTAGTATGACAGGGGGATTGACAGATACGCAGTATTTT; size: NA; V: TRBV19; D: TRBD1; J: TRBJ2-3
CDR3: CASSSGGQGSYGYTF; DNA: TGTGCCAGCAGCTCCGGAGGACAGGGAAGCTATGGCTACACCTTC; size: many; V: TRBV13; D: TRBD1; J: TRBJ1-2
CDR3: CSASGGSATGELFF; DNA: TGCAGTGCTAGTGGGGGCAGTGCCACCGGGGAGCTGTTTTTT; size: NA; V: TRBV20-1; D: NA; J: TRBJ2-2
CDR3: CSALSGKDTQYF; DNA: TGCAGTGCTCTTAGCGGGAAGGATACGCAGTATTTT; size: many; V: TRBV20-1; D: TRBD2; J: TRBJ2-3
CDR3: CASSQEGQVGRNTQYF; DNA: TGCGCCAGCAGCCAAGAAGGACAGGTTGGAAGAAATACGCAGTATTTT; size: NA; V: TRBV4-1; D: TRBD1; J: TRBJ2-3
CDR3: CASSRDRGETQYF; DNA: TGTGCCAGCAGTCGGGACAGGGGAGAGACCCAGTACTTC; size: many; V: TRBV5-6; D: TRBD1; J: TRBJ2-5
CDR3: CAISPGQPYGYTF; DNA: TGTGCCATCAGCCCGGGACAGCCCTATGGCTACACCTTC; size: NA; V: TRBV10-3; D: TRBD1; J: TRBJ1-2
CDR3: CASSLLGNGYTF; DNA: TGTGCCAGCAGCTTGCTCGGAAATGGCTACACCTTC; size: NA; V: TRBV5-4; D: NA; J: TRBJ1-2
CDR3: CSVEGLAGGAYEQYF; DNA: TGCAGCGTTGAAGGGCTAGCGGGAGGTGCCTACGAGCAGTACTTC; size: NA; V: TRBV29-1; D: TRBD2; J: TRBJ2-7
CDR3: CASSLRQTASEQYF; DNA: TGTGCCAGCAGTTTACGTCAGACAGCAAGCGAGCAGTACTTC; size: many; V: TRBV12-3/TRBV12-4; D: NA; J: TRBJ2-7
CDR3: CASSSGSDTQYF; DNA: TGTGCCAGCAGCTCCGGTTCGGATACGCAGTATTTT; size: many; V: TRBV11-2; D: NA; J: TRBJ2-3
CDR3: CASSSPGVAVYNEQFF; DNA: TGTGCCAGCAGCTCCCCCGGGGTAGCGGTCTACAATGAGCAGTTCTTC; size: NA; V: TRBV11-2; D: NA; J: TRBJ2-1
CDR3: CASSTGTSVREETQYF; DNA: TGTGCCAGCAGCACCGGGACTAGCGTTCGGGAGGAGACCCAGTACTTC; size: few; V: TRBV5-6; D: TRBD2; J: TRBJ2-5
CDR3: CASSLTGDNQPQHF; DNA: TGTGCCAGCAGCTTGACAGGGGATAATCAGCCCCAGCATTTT; size: few; V: TRBV28; D: TRBD1; J: TRBJ1-5
CDR3: CASSEESRELFF; DNA: TGTGCCAGCAGTGAAGAGAGCCGGGAGCTGTTTTTT; size: few; V: TRBV6-1; D: NA; J: TRBJ2-2
CDR3: CASRPPGTSGSYNEQFF; DNA: TGTGCCAGCAGACCACCCGGGACTAGCGGCTCCTACAATGAGCAGTTCTTC; size: many; V: TRBV28; D: TRBD2; J: TRBJ2-1
CDR3: CATSVQGSVTQYF; DNA: TGTGCCACCAGTGTTCAGGGGTCAGTTACGCAGTATTTT; size: few; V: TRBV24-1; D: NA; J: TRBJ2-3
CDR3: CASSLVGQGVNTGELFF; DNA: TGTGCCAGCAGCTTGGTTGGACAGGGGGTGAACACCGGGGAGCTGTTTTTT; size: few; V: TRBV5-6; D: TRBD1; J: TRBJ2-2
CDR3: CASSLVLAGRWTGELFF; DNA: TGTGCCAGCAGCTTAGTTCTGGCAGGGCGGTGGACCGGGGAGCTGTTTTTT; size: many; V: TRBV11-2; D: NA; J: TRBJ2-2
CDR3: CSARDRQGINEQYF; DNA: TGCAGTGCTAGAGATAGACAGGGAATTAACGAGCAGTACTTC; size: few; V: TRBV20-1; D: TRBD1; J: TRBJ2-7
CDR3: CSARQPTNEKLFF; DNA: TGCAGTGCTAGACAGCCAACTAATGAAAAACTGTTTTTT; size: few; V: TRBV20-1; D: NA; J: TRBJ1-4
CDR3: CSARGLGTGDGDYSYNEQFF; DNA: TGCAGTGCTAGAGGGCTGGGGACAGGGGACGGGGATTACTCCTACAATGAGCAGTTCTTC; size: many; V: TRBV20-1; D: TRBD1; J: TRBJ2-1
CDR3: CASSFGTVNSPLHF; DNA: TGTGCCAGCAGTTTCGGGACAGTAAATTCACCCCTCCACTTT; size: NA; V: TRBV28; D: TRBD1; J: TRBJ1-6
CDR3: CTSSQGLAGAEQYF; DNA: TGTACCAGCAGCCAAGGGCTAGCGGGAGCCGAGCAGTACTTC; size: NA; V: TRBV4-2; D: TRBD2; J: TRBJ2-7
CDR3: CASSLGADEQFF; DNA: TGTGCCAGCAGCCTTGGCGCCGATGAGCAGTTCTTC; size: once; V: TRBV9; D: NA; J: TRBJ2-1
CDR3: CSARPGSSYNEQFF; DNA: TGCAGTGCTAGGCCGGGCAGCTCCTACAATGAGCAGTTCTTC; size: many; V: TRBV20-1; D: NA; J: TRBJ2-1
CDR3: CASSPGGTPLHF; DNA: TGTGCCAGCAGCCCCGGTGGTACACCCCTCCACTTT; size: NA; V: TRBV9; D: NA; J: TRBJ1-6
CDR3: CASSQAGVEDTQYF; DNA: TGCGCCAGCAGCCAAGCAGGGGTTGAAGATACGCAGTATTTT; size: NA; V: TRBV4-1; D: NA; J: TRBJ2-3
CDR3: CSARGSSGDSTYEQYF; DNA: TGCAGTGCTAGAGGATCTAGCGGAGATTCCACCTACGAGCAGTACTTC; size: many; V: TRBV20-1; D: TRBD2; J: TRBJ2-7
CDR3: CASSQLRRAAGELFF; DNA: TGTGCCAGCAGCCAATTGAGGCGGGCCGCCGGGGAGCTGTTTTTT; size: many; V: TRBV3-1; D: NA; J: TRBJ2-2
CDR3: CAPPKANTEAFF; DNA: TGTGCCCCCCCTAAAGCCAACACTGAAGCTTTCTTT; size: many; V: TRBV15; D: NA; J: TRBJ1-1
CDR3: CASSVQASGDQETQYF; DNA: TGCGCCAGCAGCGTACAGGCTAGCGGGGACCAAGAGACCCAGTACTTC; size: few; V: TRBV5-1; D: TRBD2; J: TRBJ2-5
CDR3: CASSEGDQSKQYF; DNA: TGTGCCAGCAGTGAAGGGGATCAGTCGAAGCAGTACTTC; size: NA; V: TRBV2; D: NA; J: TRBJ2-7
CDR3: CASSLDGLVPNTDTQYF; DNA: TGTGCCAGCAGCTTAGATGGACTAGTGCCCAACACAGATACGCAGTATTTT; size: once; V: TRBV7-9; D: TRBD2; J: TRBJ2-3
CDR3: CASSSDGGRSYEQYF; DNA: TGCGCCAGCAGCTCCGACGGGGGAAGGTCCTACGAGCAGTACTTC; size: NA; V: TRBV5-1; D: NA; J: TRBJ2-7
CDR3: CSVLGLANTGELFF; DNA: TGCAGCGTTTTGGGGTTAGCAAACACCGGGGAGCTGTTTTTT; size: few; V: TRBV29-1; D: NA; J: TRBJ2-2
CDR3: CASSQPSGRTDTQYF; DNA: TGTGCCAGCAGTCAGCCTAGCGGACGCACAGATACGCAGTATTTT; size: many; V: TRBV7-2; D: TRBD2; J: TRBJ2-3
CDR3: CASSFGGAGGIYEQYF; DNA: TGTGCCAGCAGTTTTGGGGGCGCGGGAGGGATCTACGAGCAGTACTTC; size: many; V: TRBV28; D: TRBD2; J: TRBJ2-7
CDR3: CASTPSGVQPQHF; DNA: TGTGCCAGCACCCCCTCGGGGGTGCAGCCCCAGCATTTT; size: many; V: TRBV7-3; D: NA; J: TRBJ1-5
CDR3: CASGSREFGNEQFF; DNA: TGTGCCTCGGGATCGCGGGAGTTTGGCAATGAGCAGTTCTTC; size: many; V: TRBV24-1; D: TRBD2; J: TRBJ2-1
CDR3: CSAPQLSGITGELFF; DNA: TGCAGTGCTCCTCAACTCAGCGGGATCACCGGGGAGCTGTTTTTT; size: NA; V: TRBV20-1; D: TRBD2; J: TRBJ2-2
CDR3: CASSEFGGVNTEAFF; DNA: TGCGCCAGCAGTGAGTTCGGTGGTGTAAACACTGAAGCTTTCTTT; size: NA; V: TRBV10-2; D: NA; J: TRBJ1-1